These 25 T cell receptor beta chains were sequenced from one sample in a study of chemoradiotherapy in HPV16-positive cancers. Generated by immunoSEQ multiplex PCR, the TCRdb table keeps only in-frame clones and is missing some. This sample has over 15,000 clones, with roughly three quarters found just once. This sample was obtained from a patient who underwent chemoradiotherapy. These receptors were collected from a human donor with HPV-associated anogenital cancer.

This chain links TRBV9 with TRBJ2-1; the match to TRBD2 covers 9 bases. After removal of 4 bases from V and 1 base from J, the junction contained 6 bases not matched to a gene. Germline V gene lookup returns CDR1 SGDLS and CDR2 YYNGEE. The CDR3 consists of 16 residues. This CDR3 is CASSSSGGTSYNEQFF. Here the CDR3 DNA reads TGTGCCAGCAGCTCAAGCGGGGGGACGTCCTACAATGAGCAGTTCTTC.

This clone was seen a handful of times. The V gene is TRBV2, the J gene TRBJ2-7; the D gene is possibly TRBD2 (5 bases). Trimming left V 1 base short and J 2 bases short, with 15 bases between. Germline V CDR1 and CDR2: SNHLY, FYNNEI. This CDR3 has 16 amino acids. As DNA, the CDR3 is TGTGCCAGCAGTGAAGGGCGGACTGGGGATACCTACGAGCAGTACTTC. Translated, it gives CASSEGRTGDTYEQYF.

The chain has TRBV2 and TRBJ1-5; D call uncertain. Trimming cost V 6 bases and J 2 bases, with 14 bases left between them. The CDR3 contains 15 residues. CDR1 SNHLY and CDR2 FYNNEI come from the germline V gene. The CDR3 nucleotides read TGTGCCAGCAGCTACGAGAGCGGCGGCAATCAGCCCCAGCATTTT. Protein sequence: CASSYESGGNQPQHF. Complete variable domain (other parts from reference TRBV2 and TRBJ1-5): EPEVTQTPSHQVTQMGQEVILRCVPISNHLYFYWYRQILGQKVEFLVSFYNNEISEKSEIFDDQFSVERPDGSNFTLKIRSTKLEDSAMYFCASSYESGGNQPQHFGDGTRLSIL.

This clone was found a few times. The rearrangement joins TRBV6-5 to TRBJ2-1, with 11 bases lining up with TRBD1. The CDR3 loop spans 12 amino acids. Germline loops: CDR1 MNHEY, CDR2 SVGAGI. V was clipped by 9 bases and J by 7 bases; unmatched bases: 2. DNA for the CDR3: TGTGCCAGTCGGGACAGGGGGAATGAGCAGTTCTTC. Its translation is CASRDRGNEQFF.

This rearrangement joins TRBV15 to TRBJ1-1; 10 nucleotides agree with TRBD1. The V segment lost 3 bases and the J segment 1 base; nucleotides outside the gene matches: 5. CDR3 length: 16 residues. Germline lookup yields CDR1 LNHNV and CDR2 YYDKDF (reference sequence). CDR3 in amino acids: CATSRTGGAQNTEAFF. The CDR3 nucleotides are TGTGCCACCAGCAGGACAGGGGGCGCTCAGAACACTGAAGCTTTCTTT.

The V gene is TRBV6-5, the J gene TRBJ2-1; D perhaps matches TRBD1 (5 bases). The CDR3 contains 13 residues. V lost 6 bases, J lost 0 bases, and 6 bases lay in between. The germline gives CDR1 MNHEY, CDR2 SVGAGI. In DNA, the CDR3 is TGTGCCAGCAGAGGGGCCTCCTACAATGAGCAGTTCTTC. Residues: CASRGASYNEQFF.

The CDR3 reads CASSLAGQAYNEQFF. CDR3 sequence (DNA): TGTGCCAGCAGCCTGGCGGGACAGGCCTACAATGAGCAGTTCTTC. V usage is TRBV7-2 and J usage is TRBJ2-1; 8 bases align to TRBD1. The V gene end was trimmed by 5 bases and the J gene end by 2 bases; junction bases not matched to a gene: 5. CDR1 is SGHTA, CDR2 FQGNSA, per germline. The CDR3 has 15 amino acids.

Here the CDR3 DNA reads TGTGCCAGCAGCCCCCCCCGGGGGAAGGTCTCCGGGGAGCTGTTTTTT. Protein product: CASSPPRGKVSGELFF. The V gene is TRBV5-6, the J gene TRBJ2-2, with D possibly TRBD2 on 6 matching bases. Per germline, CDR1 SGHDT and CDR2 YYEEEE. This CDR3 contains 16 residues. The V gene lost 4 bases and the J gene lost 6 bases, with 19 bases spanning the gap.

This sequence joins TRBV27 and TRBJ2-7; TRBD2 matches 7 bases. J was trimmed by 1 base and V by 4 bases; bases with no gene match: 10. Germline values: CDR1 MNHEY, CDR2 SMNVEV (reference sequence). The CDR3 has 16 amino acids. The CDR3 coding sequence is TGTGCCAGCAGTTCTCGAGGGAGGGTCCTGTCCTACGAGCAGTACTTC. Its protein product is CASSSRGRVLSYEQYF.

This chain connects TRBV29-1 to TRBJ2-1, with D perhaps matching TRBD1 or TRBD2 (5 bases each). The CDR3 loop spans 15 amino acids. Germline V gene data show CDR1 as SQVTM and CDR2 as ANQGSEA. Trimming removed 3 bases from V and 0 bases from J, with 12 bases in between. CDR3 coding DNA: TGCAGCGTTGAGGGGACGGTGAGCTCCTACAATGAGCAGTTCTTC. This translates into CSVEGTVSSYNEQFF.

This sequence joins TRBV7-8 and TRBJ1-1; the D gene is possibly TRBD1 (6 bases). The CDR3 is 16 residues long. Germline V gene sequence: CDR1 SGHVS, CDR2 FQNEAQ. V shed 1 base and J shed 4 bases, with 16 bases lying between them. The CDR3 DNA is TGTGCCAGCAGCTTAGAAGGGGGTTGGGTAGGCACTGAAGCTTTCTTT. This codes for CASSLEGGWVGTEAFF.

The chain couples TRBV11-1 to TRBJ2-7; TRBD1 aligns across 7 bases. This CDR3 comprises 16 residues. Germline CDR1 reads SGHAT; CDR2 reads FQDESV (reference sequence). V was clipped by 5 bases and J by 3 bases; unmatched bases: 13. CDR3: CASSSKAGTVVYEQYF. The CDR3 DNA follows: TGTGCCAGCAGCAGCAAAGCCGGGACAGTCGTCTACGAGCAGTACTTC.

The chain couples TRBV5-5 to TRBJ2-2; no reliable D call. Germline CDR1 SGHKS, CDR2 YYEKEE (reference sequence). V lost 5 bases to trimming and J lost 1 base, with 6 bases between them. CDR3 length: 13 residues. This CDR3 reads CASSFLNTGELFF. The CDR3 DNA sequence: TGTGCCAGCAGTTTTCTGAACACCGGGGAGCTGTTTTTT.

V usage is TRBV7-6 and J usage is TRBJ2-2, with 7 bases fitting TRBD1. There are 15 residues in the CDR3. The ends lost 2 bases at V and 4 bases at J; junction bases unmatched: 4. CDR1 and CDR2 from the germline V gene are SGHVS and FNYEAQ. The chain's CDR3 is CASSLRGGSTGELFF. As DNA, the CDR3 is TGTGCCAGCAGCTTAAGAGGGGGCAGCACCGGGGAGCTGTTTTTT.

This clone was picked up a small number of times. The rearrangement links TRBV18 to TRBJ2-7; either TRBD1 or TRBD2 may supply D (5 bases each). Trimming removed 6 bases at V and 2 bases at J, with 17 bases between. The CDR3 covers 15 residues. The germline V gene encodes CDR1 KGHSH and CDR2 LQKENI. The CDR3 here is CASSARAGTPYEQYF. The CDR3 DNA reads as TGTGCCAGCTCCGCACGGGCCGGGACCCCCTACGAGCAGTACTTC.

The chain employs TRBV7-9 and TRBJ1-1, with 7 bases matching TRBD1. The CDR3 runs 13 residues. Germline CDR1 SEHNR, CDR2 FQNEAQ (reference sequence). Losses at the gene ends were 4 bases for V and 7 bases for J; bases not matched to a gene: 6. The CDR3 sequence: CASSYDRVGEAFF. In nucleotides, the CDR3 is TGTGCCAGCAGCTATGACAGGGTCGGTGAAGCTTTCTTT. Together with reference TRBV7-9 and TRBJ1-1, the CDR3 gives the full variable domain: DTGVSQNPRHKITKRGQNVTFRCDPISEHNRLYWYRQTLGQGPEFLTYFQNEAQLEKSRLLSDRFSAERPKGSFSTLEIQRTEQGDSAMYLCASSYDRVGEAFFGQGTRLTVV.

V and J are TRBV13 and TRBJ2-7; possibly TRBD2 for D (7 bases). The CDR3 covers 17 residues. The germline V gene encodes CDR1 PRHDT and CDR2 FYEKMQ (reference sequence). The germline V and J ends were trimmed by 0 bases and 2 bases, with 17 bases remaining between them. CDR3 region: CASSLGGMAGATYEQYF. In nucleotides, the CDR3 is TGTGCCAGCAGCTTAGGGGGCATGGCGGGGGCTACCTACGAGCAGTACTTC.

The chain recombines TRBV30 with TRBJ1-6, with TRBD1 matching over 7 bases. The CDR3 extends over 12 amino acids. With V trimmed by 5 bases and J by 14 bases, 9 bases remained unmatched. Germline V gene data show CDR1 as GTSNPN and CDR2 as SVGIG (reference sequence). CDR3 protein: CAWGQAAMTLHF. CDR3 coding DNA: TGTGCCTGGGGACAGGCGGCAATGACCCTCCACTTT.

The rearrangement links TRBV2 to TRBJ1-5; D not certain. With 6 bases removed from V and 0 bases from J, the gap between germline ends came to 12 bases. The CDR3 extends over 15 amino acids. CDR1 and CDR2 from the germline V gene are SNHLY and FYNNEI. The CDR3 DNA sequence: TGTGCCAGCAGAGCTCAAGGAGGTAGCAATCAGCCCCAGCATTTT. Protein sequence: CASRAQGGSNQPQHF.

The J gene is TRBJ1-1, the V gene TRBV11-2, with a tentative D call TRBD1 (5 bases). CDR1 SGHAT and CDR2 FQNNGV come from the germline V gene. The ends were cut back, 0 bases at V and 7 bases at J, with 9 bases in the middle. The CDR3 runs to 13 residues. The CDR3 sequence: CASSLDGGVEAFF. The CDR3 bases are TGTGCCAGCAGCTTAGATGGGGGGGTTGAAGCTTTCTTT.

The J gene is TRBJ1-2, the V gene TRBV5-1, with 7 bases that match TRBD1. The junction had 7 bases not matched to a gene; V was cut back by 0 bases and J by 5 bases. Germline lookup yields CDR1 SGHRS and CDR2 YFSETQ. The CDR3 totals 15 residues. The CDR3 region is CASSLDWRDSYGYTF. Written as DNA, the CDR3 is TGCGCCAGCAGCTTGGATTGGCGGGACAGTTATGGCTACACCTTC.

The chain is built from TRBV14 and TRBJ1-6, with D uncertain. The germline V gene has CDR1 SGHDN and CDR2 FVKESK. Trimming removed 3 bases from V and 2 bases from J, with 8 bases in between. The CDR3 is 15 amino acids. CDR3 DNA: TGTGCCAGCAGCCACAGAGTTACCTATAATTCACCCCTCCACTTT. It encodes CASSHRVTYNSPLHF.

J is TRBJ2-1 and V is TRBV7-3, with 10 nucleotides matching TRBD1. V lost 5 bases, J lost 1 base, and 5 bases stayed unmatched. CDR3 size: 16 residues. Per the germline V gene, CDR1 is SGHTA and CDR2 is FQGTGA. This CDR3 reads CASSHGTGDSYNEQFF. Here the CDR3 DNA reads TGTGCCAGCAGCCACGGGACAGGGGATTCCTACAATGAGCAGTTCTTC.

This CDR3 reads CSVESGLGTEAFF. The DNA for the CDR3 is TGCAGCGTTGAGTCGGGGCTCGGCACTGAAGCTTTCTTT. The rearrangement links TRBV29-1 to TRBJ1-1; D might be TRBD1 (5 bases). The CDR3 sequence is 13 residues long. The V gene's germline CDR1 is SQVTM and CDR2 ANQGSEA. Trimming took off 3 bases at V and 4 bases at J, with 12 bases between the two ends.

The gene calls are TRBV19 and TRBJ2-3; D possibly uses TRBD1 or TRBD2 (5 bases each). CDR1 and CDR2 (germline): LNHDA, SQIVND (reference sequence). V was cut by 2 bases and J by 5 bases, with 11 bases left in between. The CDR3 spans 14 residues. Here the CDR3 reads CASSIIAGGDTQYF. CDR3 nucleotides: TGTGCCAGTAGTATAATCGCTGGGGGAGATACGCAGTATTTT.